This T cell receptor beta chain was observed in a study of post-analysis software for immune sequencing data. Whole-study findings and limits: Among multiple sclerosis patients, normalized Chao1 diversity was significantly below that of controls. Patients used a few TRBV segments, including TRBV5-6, TRBV5-1 and TRBV20-1, more often than controls.

Unique molecular identifiers featured in each of the TCR beta cDNA libraries. TCRdb ran MiXCR on the PCR reads and lists one entry per CDR3 protein. This sample has roughly 540,000 distinct CDR3 sequences, with about a third found just once. Trimming removed 4 bases from V and 5 bases from J, with 14 bases in between. The CDR3 totals 14 residues. Germline CDR1 SGHAT, CDR2 FQNNGV. On this clonotype: Its matching antigen is unknown.

The receptor comes from a girl aged 2-17 years with multiple sclerosis. The sequenced material came from blood. The rearrangement uses TRBV11-2 and TRBJ2-5; TRBD2 is a possible D gene (5 bases). The CDR3 is CASSSGILMETQYF. The DNA for the CDR3 is TGTGCCAGCAGCTCCGGGATTCTAATGGAGACCCAGTACTTC.